This T cell receptor beta chain was sequenced during a study of T cells after yellow fever vaccination. General study points: Some clonotypes were seen in both the CD4 and the CD8 compartments. These made up a small share and likely arose from convergent recombination. Though weaker, the secondary response peaked faster, on day 5 versus 15.

5'RACE template switching produced TCR cDNA carrying a universal primer site and UMIs. One entry per CDR3 protein results from TCRdb running MiXCR on the 5' RACE reads. The table shows hundreds of thousands of distinct CDR3 sequences, with 9% to 15% occurring only once. In the case of this clonotype: Antigen specificity is unknown.

This CDR3 comprises 15 residues. J gave up 6 bases and V 6 bases, and 11 bases lay outside the gene matches. This sequence joins TRBV12-3 or TRBV12-4 and TRBJ2-3; TRBD1 matches at 8 bases. The origin of this receptor is a man aged 30-40 years who received the YFV17D yellow fever vaccine. The sample consisted of PBMCs, taken on the day of the yellow fever booster vaccination. The CDR3 sequence is CASRPLQGALDTQYF. The CDR3 region has the DNA TGTGCCAGCAGGCCCCTCCAGGGGGCATTGGATACGCAGTATTTT.